This T cell receptor beta chain was found in a study of CD8 T cells in ankylosing spondylitis. Whole-study results and caveats: Characteristic, it appeared, of ankylosing spondylitis blood was a TCR beta motif of about eight highly homologous variants.

Quantitative barcoded 5'-RACE was used to prepare TCR beta libraries. Each CDR3 protein gets one entry after TCRdb re-called the 5' RACE reads with MiXCR. The sample contains some 250,000 distinct CDR3 sequences, 9.5% to 12% of which appear only once. The V segment lost 4 bases and the J segment 7 bases; nucleotides outside the gene matches: 8. Germline assignment: CDR1 SGHRS and CDR2 YFSETQ. CDR3 length equals 14 residues. Only a few counts were recorded for this clonotype. Its target is not known. The TCR sequence derives from a male donor with ankylosing spondylitis or in good health (not recorded which). The chain is built from TRBV5-1 and TRBJ1-5; 7 nucleotides agree with TRBD1. What was sequenced was blood, either unsorted or a sorted T cell fraction (not recorded which). The CDR3 DNA is TGCGCCAGCAGCACGACAGGGTTGGGGCAGCCCCAGCATTTT. Translating it yields CASSTTGLGQPQHF.